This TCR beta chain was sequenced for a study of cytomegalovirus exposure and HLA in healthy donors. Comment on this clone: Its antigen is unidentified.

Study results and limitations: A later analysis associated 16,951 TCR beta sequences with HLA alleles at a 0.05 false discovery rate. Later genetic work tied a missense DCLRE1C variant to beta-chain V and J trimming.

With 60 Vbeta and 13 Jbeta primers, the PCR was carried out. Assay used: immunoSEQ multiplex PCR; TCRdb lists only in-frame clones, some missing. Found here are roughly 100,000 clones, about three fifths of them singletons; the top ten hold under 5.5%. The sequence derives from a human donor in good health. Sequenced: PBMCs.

CDR3: CASSTRTGLYEKLFF. As DNA, the CDR3 is TGTGCCAGCAGTACCCGGACAGGGTTGTATGAAAAACTGTTTTTT. The chain joins TRBV7-2 to TRBJ1-4; 8 nucleotides agree with TRBD1. Germline V gives CDR1 SGHTA, CDR2 FQGNSA. With V trimmed by 6 bases and J by 6 bases, 9 bases remained unmatched. The CDR3 spans 15 residues.